This T cell receptor (beta chain) was retrieved from a study of EBV T-cell therapy then PD-1 blockade in nasopharyngeal carcinoma. The treatment is: AdE1-LMPpoly-expanded autologous EBV-specific T-cell therapy followed by anti-PD-1 nivolumab. TCRdb's copy holds only in-frame clones and misses some; the assay was immunoSEQ multiplex PCR. The repertoire has 20,000 to 25,000 clones, about 80% of them found once; the top ten carry approximately 31%. Points on this clone: As yet, its antigen is unknown.

The specimen comprised CD8+ T cells from blood, sampled around day 65 from a patient whose treatment included autologous EBV-specific T cells and nivolumab. The sequence was obtained from a man aged 40-49 years with nasopharyngeal carcinoma.

This chain's CDR3 is CASSLKLSDGYTF. For the CDR3, the DNA is TGTGCCAGCAGCTTAAAACTGTCGGACGGCTACACCTTC. The gene calls are TRBV7-8 and TRBJ1-2; D remains unclear. The ends were cut back, 2 bases at V and 8 bases at J, with 12 bases in the middle. In germline, CDR1 is SGHVS, CDR2 FQNEAQ. The CDR3 consists of 13 residues. The whole variable domain, remainder taken from reference TRBV7-8 and TRBJ1-2, is GAGVSQSPRYKVAKRGQDVALRCDPISGHVSLFWYQQALGQGPEFLTYFQNEAQLDKSGLPSDRFFAERPEGSVSTLKIQRTQQEDSAVYLCASSLKLSDGYTFGSGTRLTVV.